These 32 T cell receptor beta chains were sequenced from one sample in a study of cytomegalovirus exposure and HLA in healthy donors. Primers for the PCR totalled 60 Vbeta and 13 Jbeta. The assay was immunoSEQ multiplex PCR, and TCRdb's table has in-frame clones only and misses some. The table lists 100,000 to 150,000 clones, around 72% of them singletons, with less than 3.5% in the top ten. The sequencing sample was made of PBMCs. Receptor source: a human donor in good health.

The gene calls are TRBV9 and TRBJ2-2; 11 positions agree with TRBD2. From germline, CDR1 is SGDLS and CDR2 YYNGEE. The CDR3 has 19 residues. J gave up 4 bases and V 3 bases, and 14 bases lay outside the gene matches. The CDR3 sequence: CASSESLAGGSMGTGELFF. DNA for the CDR3: TGTGCCAGCAGCGAATCCTTAGCGGGAGGGTCCATGGGCACCGGGGAGCTGTTTTTT.

V usage is TRBV30 and J usage is TRBJ2-7, with 12 bases identical to TRBD1. The CDR3 spans 16 residues. Per germline, CDR1 GTSNPN and CDR2 SVGIG (reference sequence). J gave up 4 bases and V 3 bases, and 10 bases lay outside the gene matches. The CDR3 bases are TGTGCCTGGAGCACTGGGACAGGGGGCAGAGGATACGAGCAGTACTTC. Its translation: CAWSTGTGGRGYEQYF.

The chain carries TRBV6-6 and TRBJ2-7; TRBD2 might be the D (5 bases). Trimming pared 5 bases from V and 4 bases from J, leaving 18 bases between. The CDR3 totals 15 residues. CDR1 and CDR2 (germline): MNHNY, SVGAGI (reference sequence). The CDR3 region is CASSHPPGSRYEQYF. The CDR3 DNA reads as TGTGCCAGCAGTCACCCACCGGGGAGTAGGTACGAGCAGTACTTC.

The V and J genes are TRBV10-3 and TRBJ2-7, with D perhaps TRBD2 (6 bases). Germline V lookup: CDR1 ENHRY, CDR2 SYGVKD. V lost 7 bases, J lost 4 bases, and 17 bases lay in between. This CDR3 comprises 14 residues. In DNA form, the CDR3 reads TGTGCCATCACTCCGAAGGAGGGATCTTACGAGCAGTACTTC. It codes for CAITPKEGSYEQYF.

The genes are TRBV6-6 and TRBJ2-2; 7 bases align to TRBD2. Trimming at V came to 8 bases and at J to 4 bases, leaving 4 bases not matched to a gene. The length of the CDR3 is 13 residues. Germline lookup yields CDR1 MNHNY and CDR2 SVGAGI (reference sequence). The CDR3 spells CASSTGGTGELFF. CDR3 nucleotides: TGTGCCAGCTCGACGGGGGGCACCGGGGAGCTGTTTTTT.

V usage is TRBV4-1 and J usage is TRBJ1-2; D not certain. CDR1 and CDR2 (germline): MGHRA, YSYEKL. Between the trimmed V and J ends, which lost 0 bases and 2 bases, there was a span of 10 bases. The CDR3 is made up of 15 amino acids. The CDR3 DNA is TGCGCCAGCAGCCAAGATCGTTTCGAGAACTATGGCTACACCTTC. Protein product: CASSQDRFENYGYTF.

This clone has only a few counts. V is TRBV4-3 and J is TRBJ2-5, with 7 bases identical to TRBD1. CDR1 is LGHNA, CDR2 YSLEER, per germline. This CDR3 contains 17 residues. Trimming at V came to 0 bases and at J to 0 bases, leaving 7 bases not matched to a gene. CDR3 region: CASSQDRSDRYQETQYF. DNA of the CDR3: TGCGCCAGCAGCCAAGATCGGTCGGACAGGTACCAAGAGACCCAGTACTTC.

V gene TRBV11-2 combines with J gene TRBJ2-7, with TRBD2 matching over 13 bases. The V segment lost 5 bases and the J segment 5 bases; nucleotides outside the gene matches: 6. Germline-derived CDR1 and CDR2 are SGHAT and FQNNGV. CDR3 length equals 15 residues. This CDR3 is CASSPGLAGVNEQYF. DNA of the CDR3: TGTGCCAGCAGCCCAGGACTAGCGGGAGTAAACGAGCAGTACTTC.

The J gene is TRBJ1-5, the V gene TRBV7-2; 8 bases fit TRBD1. The ends lost 9 bases at V and 4 bases at J; junction bases unmatched: 11. CDR3 length equals 15 residues. Germline loops: CDR1 SGHTA, CDR2 FQGNSA. CDR3 nucleotides: TGTGCCAGTACCGAAGGACAGGGAAGGAATCAGCCCCAGCATTTT. It translates to CASTEGQGRNQPQHF.

This chain joins TRBV7-2 and TRBJ2-3; no clear D. The CDR3 has 13 residues. V was clipped by 6 bases and J by 3 bases, with 10 bases between them. In germline, CDR1 is SGHTA, CDR2 FQGNSA. CDR3 in amino acids: CASSSLSTDTQYF. CDR3 DNA sequence: TGTGCCAGCAGTTCACTTAGTACAGATACGCAGTATTTT.

This chain uses TRBV11-3 with TRBJ2-2; maybe TRBD2 (5 bases). The CDR3 length is 14 residues. V lost 7 bases to trimming and J lost 0 bases, with 9 bases between them. Germline V lookup: CDR1 SGHNT, CDR2 YENEEA. The chain's CDR3 is CASNGGPNTGELFF. CDR3 bases: TGTGCCAGCAACGGAGGTCCGAACACCGGGGAGCTGTTTTTT.

A few counts support this clone. This chain joins TRBV19 and TRBJ2-2, with D possibly TRBD2 on 6 matching bases. The CDR3 is 15 residues long. CDR1 is LNHDA and CDR2 is SQIVND in the germline V gene (reference sequence). Between the trimmed V and J ends, which lost 3 bases and 5 bases, there was a span of 13 bases. CDR3 region: CASSMTKGGTGELFF. CDR3 nucleotide sequence: TGTGCCAGTAGTATGACGAAGGGAGGAACCGGGGAGCTGTTTTTT.

This clone was seen once. The genes are TRBV2 and TRBJ1-3; no clear D. With 7 bases removed from V and 2 bases from J, the gap between germline ends came to 9 bases. The CDR3 covers 13 residues. Germline V gene data show CDR1 as SNHLY and CDR2 as FYNNEI. The CDR3 region has the DNA TGTGCCAGCAAGGAACAGCCTGGAAACACCATATATTTT. It codes for CASKEQPGNTIYF.

V gene TRBV27 combines with J gene TRBJ1-5, with D possibly TRBD1 on 6 matching bases. From germline, CDR1 is MNHEY and CDR2 SMNVEV (reference sequence). V was clipped by 4 bases and J by 6 bases, with 10 bases between them. The CDR3 loop spans 13 amino acids. CDR3 protein: CASSYREGQPQHF. The CDR3 DNA follows: TGTGCCAGCAGTTACAGGGAGGGTCAGCCCCAGCATTTT.

The chain joins TRBV2 to TRBJ1-6, with 8 bases lining up with TRBD1. The germline CDR1 and CDR2 sequences are SNHLY and FYNNEI. With V trimmed by 10 bases and J by 1 base, 9 bases remained unmatched. The CDR3 runs to 16 residues. The CDR3 sequence is CATQRRQGSYNSPLHF. Here the CDR3 DNA reads TGTGCCACCCAGAGAAGACAGGGGTCCTATAATTCACCCCTCCACTTT.

This clone was observed a single time. The chain employs TRBV5-1 and TRBJ2-5; 7 nucleotides align to TRBD1. The J call is doubtful: the DNA matches TRBJ2-7 better. CDR1 and CDR2 (germline): SGHRS, YFSETQ. The CDR3 runs to 14 residues. Here the CDR3 reads CASSPRATGVEQYF. The CDR3, as DNA: TGCGCCAGCAGCCCCCGGGCCACAGGGGTCGAGCAGTACTTC.

The chain combines TRBV19 with TRBJ2-1, with D possibly TRBD1 on 6 matching bases. The CDR3 covers 17 residues. Germline V lookup: CDR1 LNHDA, CDR2 SQIVND (reference sequence). Trimming pared 5 bases from V and 4 bases from J, leaving 21 bases between. CDR3 in DNA: TGTGCCAGTAGTCCCCTACAGGGTCTATCACGTTACAATGAGCAGTTCTTC. Amino acid sequence: CASSPLQGLSRYNEQFF.

The chain recombines TRBV7-2 with TRBJ2-1, with D maybe TRBD1 (7 bases). Looked up from germline, CDR1 is SGHTA and CDR2 is FQGNSA. CDR3 length: 16 amino acids. Trimming pared 4 bases from V and 2 bases from J, leaving 15 bases between. The CDR3 coding sequence is TGTGCCAGCAGCTCAGTGGCGGGACAGACCTACAATGAGCAGTTCTTC. It translates to CASSSVAGQTYNEQFF.

This sequence joins TRBV14 and TRBJ2-1; D might be TRBD1 (6 bases). CDR1 and CDR2 (germline): SGHDN, FVKESK. There are 13 residues in the CDR3. Trimming removed 4 bases at V and 8 bases at J, with 12 bases between. DNA of the CDR3: TGTGCCAGCAGCCTACAGGGCGGCGATGAGCAGTTCTTC. Encoded protein: CASSLQGGDEQFF. The whole variable domain, filled in from reference TRBV14 and TRBJ2-1, reads EAGVTQFPSHSVIEKGQTVTLRCDPISGHDNLYWYRRVMGKEIKFLLHFVKESKQDESGMPNNRFLAERTGGTYSTLKVQPAELEDSGVYFCASSLQGGDEQFFGPGTRLTVL.

The chain has TRBV7-3 and TRBJ2-6; no clear D gene. This CDR3 comprises 16 residues. Deletions cut 6 bases from V and 0 bases from J, with 12 bases between. From germline, CDR1 is SGHTA and CDR2 FQGTGA. CDR3 region: CASSRAGLSGANVLTF. The CDR3 DNA follows: TGTGCCAGCAGTCGAGCTGGTCTCTCTGGGGCCAACGTCCTGACTTTC.

The chain combines TRBV7-9 with TRBJ1-5, with TRBD1 matching 7 bases. CDR3 length: 14 residues. CDR1 and CDR2 from the germline V gene are SEHNR and FQNEAQ (reference sequence). V shed 5 bases and J 3 bases; nucleotides not matched to a gene: 4. The CDR3 DNA follows: TGTGCCAGCAGCCTCGGGACAGTCAATCAGCCCCAGCATTTT. This sequence encodes CASSLGTVNQPQHF.

The rearrangement joins TRBV5-4 to TRBJ1-2; TRBD1 matches at 7 bases. V was clipped by 4 bases and J by 5 bases; unmatched bases: 8. Germline V gene sequence: CDR1 SGHNT, CDR2 YYREEE (reference sequence). CDR3 length: 14 residues. Here the CDR3 reads CASSQSGTVYGYTF. CDR3 DNA sequence: TGTGCCAGCAGCCAAAGTGGGACAGTATATGGCTACACCTTC.

This chain uses TRBV28 with TRBJ2-7, with D maybe TRBD2 (5 bases). Germline V gene sequence: CDR1 MDHEN, CDR2 SYDVKM. Trimming took 4 bases from V and 6 from J, leaving 10 bases between them. This CDR3 has 12 amino acids. The CDR3 reads CASSSRRGEQYF. CDR3 sequence (DNA): TGTGCCAGCAGTTCCCGCCGGGGCGAGCAGTACTTC.

The rearrangement links TRBV6-5 to TRBJ1-6; D unclear. Germline values: CDR1 MNHEY, CDR2 SVGAGI. V was trimmed by 5 bases and J by 13 bases, leaving 21 bases between them. The CDR3 is 15 residues long. The chain's CDR3 is CASSHAGGPGFPLHF. CDR3 sequence (DNA): TGTGCCAGCAGTCACGCCGGAGGCCCCGGGTTTCCCCTCCACTTT.

The chain joins TRBV7-8 to TRBJ2-1; 9 nucleotides align to TRBD2. From germline, CDR1 is SGHVS and CDR2 FQNEAQ. This CDR3 is built from 16 residues. Trimming at V came to 2 bases and at J to 6 bases, leaving 8 bases not matched to a gene. The CDR3 DNA follows: TGTGCCAGCAGCTTACTTGGCGGGGGGGCCCGCAATGAGCAGTTCTTC. The encoded protein is CASSLLGGGARNEQFF.

The genes are TRBV5-1 and TRBJ2-2; TRBD2 matches 7 bases. The V segment lost 0 bases and the J segment 0 bases; nucleotides outside the gene matches: 20. The CDR3 has 22 amino acids. Germline V lookup: CDR1 SGHRS, CDR2 YFSETQ. CDR3 in amino acids: CASSLVRWSAGLPIANTGELFF. The CDR3 DNA sequence: TGCGCCAGCAGCTTGGTACGGTGGTCAGCGGGGCTACCAATCGCGAACACCGGGGAGCTGTTTTTT.

This clone has just a few counts. The chain is built from TRBV5-1 and TRBJ1-1; no firm D call. The V gene's germline CDR1 is SGHRS and CDR2 YFSETQ. Deletions cut 0 bases from V and 1 base from J, with 7 bases between. The CDR3 totals 14 residues. CDR3 in amino acids: CASSLEASNTEAFF. CDR3 coding DNA: TGCGCCAGCAGCTTGGAAGCATCGAACACTGAAGCTTTCTTT.

The chain employs TRBV30 and TRBJ2-5, with TRBD2 matching 7 bases. The germline V gene has CDR1 GTSNPN and CDR2 SVGIG (reference sequence). The CDR3 consists of 13 residues. The trim removed 5 bases at V and 5 bases at J, leaving 8 bases unmatched. The CDR3 is CAWSLGRRETQYF. CDR3 nucleotide sequence: TGTGCCTGGTCTCTCGGGAGGCGGGAGACCCAGTACTTC.

V is TRBV7-2 and J is TRBJ2-1, with D uncertain. Looked up from germline, CDR1 is SGHTA and CDR2 is FQGNSA. The CDR3 sequence is 14 residues long. Trimming pared 1 base from V and 5 bases from J, leaving 9 bases between. As DNA, the CDR3 is TGTGCCAGCAGCTTAGTCGTCAGAAACAATGAGCAGTTCTTC. This encodes CASSLVVRNNEQFF.

This clone was counted a few times. The genes are TRBV10-3 and TRBJ2-1, with D possibly being TRBD2 (6 bases). V shed 2 bases and J shed 4 bases, with 12 bases lying between them. The CDR3 totals 15 residues. Per the germline V gene, CDR1 is ENHRY and CDR2 is SYGVKD. CDR3 amino acids: CAISEPSGTYNEQFF. The CDR3, as DNA: TGTGCCATCAGTGAGCCATCGGGGACTTACAATGAGCAGTTCTTC.

The rearrangement uses TRBV15 and TRBJ1-4, with a tentative D call TRBD1 (6 bases). CDR1 is LNHNV, CDR2 YYDKDF, per germline (reference sequence). V dropped 5 bases and J dropped 5 bases, with 15 bases sitting between them. There are 15 residues in the CDR3. Written as DNA, the CDR3 is TGTGCCACCAGCGACCCCGGGACAATCAATGAAAAACTGTTTTTT. It encodes CATSDPGTINEKLFF. The whole variable domain, remainder taken from reference TRBV15 and TRBJ1-4, is DAMVIQNPRYQVTQFGKPVTLSCSQTLNHNVMYWYQQKSSQAPKLLFHYYDKDFNNEADTPDNFQSRRPNTSFCFLDIRSPGLGDTAMYLCATSDPGTINEKLFFGSGTQLSVL.

This chain joins TRBV6-6 and TRBJ1-2; TRBD1 is a possible D gene (5 bases). The CDR3 has 12 amino acids. Germline V gene data show CDR1 as MNHNY and CDR2 as SVGAGI (reference sequence). With 5 bases removed from V and 9 bases from J, the gap between germline ends came to 13 bases. This CDR3 reads CASSRQGNSYTF. The DNA for the CDR3 is TGTGCCAGCAGTAGGCAGGGAAATAGCTACACCTTC.